The 28 T cell receptor beta chains below were found in one sample sequenced in a study of regulatory T cells in long-lasting Graves disease. According to the study, TCR beta libraries were built with iRepertoire HTBI primers and CDR3-region Arm-PCR. TCRdb passed the multiplex PCR reads through MiXCR, listing each CDR3 protein once. The repertoire consists of 500,000 or so distinct CDR3 sequences, with roughly 15% occurring once and the leading ten covering 20% to 30%. Time point: newly diagnosed GD, antithyroid drugs for less than 3 months. Generation of the TCR library employed RNA extracted from PBMCs. The same data also went into a second study, on T cells in Graves' hyperthyroidism and ophthalmopathy.

The input for sequencing was peripheral blood mononuclear cells (PBMCs), taken at new diagnosis, from a patient treated with antithyroid drugs. The source is a woman aged 35-60 years with Graves disease.

There are a few counts of this clonotype. This chain joins TRBV12-3 or TRBV12-4 and TRBJ1-1; D not certain. The CDR3 consists of 13 residues. Trimming took off 3 bases at V and 3 bases at J, with 8 bases between the two ends. The CDR3 region is CASSLSTYTEAFF. The CDR3 nucleotides are TGTGCCAGCAGTTTGTCGACCTACACTGAAGCTTTCTTT.

This clonotype was found many times. This chain joins TRBV12-3 or TRBV12-4 and TRBJ2-5; no firm D call. Trimming cost V 3 bases and J 2 bases, with 7 bases left between them. This CDR3 has 13 amino acids. The CDR3 DNA sequence: TGTGCCAGCAGTTTTAACCAACAAGAGACCCAGTACTTC. Translation gives CASSFNQQETQYF.

As to this clonotype: This clone may be a read error of a much larger clone one base away. The chain uses TRBV10-2 and TRBJ1-1; a possible D gene is TRBD1 (5 bases). The germline V and J ends were trimmed by 6 bases and 8 bases, with 19 bases remaining between them. The germline gives CDR1 WSHSY, CDR2 SAAADI. CDR3 length equals 14 residues. This chain's CDR3 is CASSHVFNRGEAFF. CDR3 DNA: TGCGCCAGCAGCCATGTATTTAACCGGGGGGAAGCTTTCTTT.

In this sample, this clonotype turned up many times. The chain has TRBV10-3 and TRBJ2-1, with D tentatively TRBD2 (5 bases). V lost 11 bases to trimming and J lost 10 bases, with 36 bases between them. This CDR3 has 18 residues. The germline gives CDR1 ENHRY, CDR2 SYGVKD. DNA for the CDR3: TGTGCCGTTCCTCCCGTCGGGCGGGCCGCTTCGCCATCCAAGGAGCAGTTCTTC. Residues: CAVPPVGRAASPSKEQFF.

This clonotype has a handful of counts. The gene calls are TRBV19 and TRBJ1-5; 7 bases fit TRBD1. CDR1 is LNHDA and CDR2 is SQIVND in the germline V gene (reference sequence). The CDR3 has 15 amino acids. V was clipped by 8 bases and J by 1 base; unmatched bases: 8. The CDR3 nucleotides read TGTGCCAGTTCTACAGGGGTTATGAGCAATCAGCCCCAGCATTTT. Translating it yields CASSTGVMSNQPQHF.

This clonotype was detected only a few times. The chain employs TRBV20-1 and TRBJ1-4, with D perhaps matching TRBD1 (5 bases). The V gene lost 6 bases and the J gene lost 8 bases, with 16 bases spanning the gap. The CDR3 is 13 residues long. The germline V gene encodes CDR1 DFQATT and CDR2 SNEGSKA (reference sequence). This CDR3 reads CSAPGPSGEKLFF. CDR3 bases: TGCAGTGCACCGGGACCGTCTGGAGAAAAACTGTTTTTT.

This sequence joins TRBV27 and TRBJ1-6, with 7 bases lining up with TRBD1. This CDR3 is 17 amino acids long. The ends lost 3 bases at V and 0 bases at J; junction bases unmatched: 5. CDR1 MNHEY and CDR2 SMNVEV come from the germline V gene (reference sequence). The CDR3 DNA reads TGTGCCAGCAGTTTGGACAGGCGAAGCTCCTATAATTCACCCCTCCACTTT. Translation gives CASSLDRRSSYNSPLHF.

Points on this clonotype: A much more abundant neighbour one base away suggests this may be a read error. The rearrangement links TRBV11-2 to TRBJ1-1, with a weak D call TRBD1 (6 bases). Trimming cost V 2 bases and J 11 bases, with 12 bases left between them. Germline V CDR1 and CDR2: SGHAT, FQNNGV. This CDR3 has 12 amino acids. Here the CDR3 reads CASSLQAGAAFF. In DNA, the CDR3 is TGTGCCAGCAGCTTACAAGCAGGGGCCGCTTTCTTT.

This clonotype has ten or more counts. The chain links TRBV29-1 to TRBJ1-1; the D gene is possibly TRBD1 (6 bases). CDR1 and CDR2 from the germline V gene are SQVTM and ANQGSEA. The CDR3 extends over 13 amino acids. V lost 8 bases, J lost 6 bases, and 19 bases lay in between. The CDR3 sequence is CSSRGPSGAEAFF. The CDR3 DNA is TGCAGCTCCAGAGGCCCGTCAGGGGCTGAAGCTTTCTTT. Supplemented by reference TRBV29-1 and TRBJ1-1, the full variable domain reads SAVISQKPSRDICQRGTSLTIQCQVDSQVTMMFWYRQQPGQSLTLIATANQGSEATYESGFVIDKFPISRPNLTFSTLTVSNMSPEDSSIYLCSSRGPSGAEAFFGQGTRLTVV.

This clonotype was detected many times. The CDR3 here is CASSPPRYLKPNEKLFF. The CDR3 DNA follows: TGTGCCAGCAGTCCCCCAAGGTACCTCAAACCTAATGAAAAACTGTTTTTT. The V gene is TRBV28, the J gene TRBJ1-4; D is ambiguous. CDR1 MDHEN and CDR2 SYDVKM come from the germline V gene. Trimming took 5 bases from V and 3 from J, leaving 19 bases between them. The CDR3 covers 17 residues.

This clonotype was counted at least ten times. The chain combines TRBV6-1 with TRBJ1-2; unclear D gene. V lost 1 base, J lost 4 bases, and 16 bases lay in between. Germline CDR1 and CDR2: MNHNS and SASEGT. CDR3 size: 16 residues. The DNA of the CDR3 is TGTGCCAGCAGTGAAGGTTCACCCCGAGGTTCCTATGGCTACACCTTC. This translates into CASSEGSPRGSYGYTF.

The V and J genes are TRBV29-1 and TRBJ2-3; 13 bases fit TRBD2. Germline trimming cut 6 bases from V and 2 bases from J; bases unmatched to any gene: 2. The CDR3 covers 14 residues. Germline lookup yields CDR1 SQVTM and CDR2 ANQGSEA. For the CDR3, the DNA is TGCAGCGTGGGGACTAGCGGGGCCACAGATACGCAGTATTTT. Protein: CSVGTSGATDTQYF.

This clonotype was recorded many times. CDR3 DNA sequence: TGTGCCAGCAGTTTACAGGCGAGTTCCTACAATGAGCAGTTCTTC. This translates into CASSLQASSYNEQFF. The rearrangement joins TRBV12-3 or TRBV12-4 to TRBJ2-1; D gene uncertain. Trimming took 2 bases from V and 1 from J, leaving 9 bases between them. The CDR3 is 15 amino acids.

This clonotype was counted ten times or more. This sequence joins TRBV5-1 and TRBJ2-1; no reliable D call. Germline-derived CDR1 and CDR2 are SGHRS and YFSETQ. The CDR3 runs 13 residues. V was cut by 0 bases and J by 10 bases, with 11 bases left in between. CDR3 protein: CASSLDRSWEQFF. The DNA for the CDR3 is TGCGCCAGCAGCTTGGATCGGTCATGGGAGCAGTTCTTC. The full variable domain, its missing parts supplied by reference TRBV5-1 and TRBJ2-1, is KAGVTQTPRYLIKTRGQQVTLSCSPISGHRSVSWYQQTPGQGLQFLFEYFSETQRNKGNFPGRFSGRQFSNSRSEMNVSTLELGDSALYLCASSLDRSWEQFFGPGTRLTVL.

CDR3: CASSQGQGMNTEAFF. CDR3 sequence (DNA): TGTGCCAGCAGCCAGGGACAGGGAATGAACACTGAAGCTTTCTTT. The V and J genes are TRBV7-9 and TRBJ1-1; 9 nucleotides line up with TRBD1. The V and J ends lost 5 bases and 0 bases, in that order; junction bases with no gene match: 4. CDR1 is SEHNR and CDR2 is FQNEAQ in the germline V gene (reference sequence). The CDR3 sequence is 15 residues long.

This chain connects TRBV6-1 to TRBJ1-2; D gene ambiguous. Germline V CDR1 and CDR2: MNHNS, SASEGT. V dropped 4 bases and J dropped 4 bases, with 10 bases sitting between them. CDR3 length: 13 residues. The CDR3: CASSAGGFYGYTF. CDR3 coding DNA: TGTGCCAGCAGTGCTGGTGGGTTCTATGGCTACACCTTC.

This sequence joins TRBV6-1 and TRBJ2-1, with TRBD1 matching over 12 bases. Germline CDR1 reads MNHNS; CDR2 reads SASEGT. CDR3 length equals 18 residues. J was trimmed by 2 bases and V by 4 bases; bases with no gene match: 9. The DNA for the CDR3 is TGTGCCAGCAGTGTCTCCGGGACAGGGGGCCCAACCTACAATGAGCAGTTCTTC. Translated: CASSVSGTGGPTYNEQFF.

This clonotype was picked up a small number of times. CDR3 DNA: TGCAGCGTTGGGTATTCAGGGGGGAAGTTGGCTTTCTTT. This gives the protein CSVGYSGGKLAFF. This chain joins TRBV29-1 and TRBJ1-1; TRBD1 matches at 7 bases. The CDR3 totals 13 residues. Germline assignment: CDR1 SQVTM and CDR2 ANQGSEA. The J segment lost 11 bases and the V segment lost 4 bases, leaving 13 bases of the junction unmatched.

V is TRBV20-1 and J is TRBJ2-7; D is unresolved. The CDR3 is made up of 14 amino acids. The V gene lost 3 bases and the J gene lost 5 bases, with 17 bases spanning the gap. Germline V gene lookup returns CDR1 DFQATT and CDR2 SNEGSKA (reference sequence). This CDR3 is CSARVLKGPHEQYF. CDR3 DNA: TGCAGTGCTAGGGTTTTGAAAGGGCCGCACGAGCAGTACTTC.

This clonotype was observed many times. Written as DNA, the CDR3 is TGCGCCAGCAGCTCAATATACAGGGGAACAGATACGCAGTATTTT. This translates into CASSSIYRGTDTQYF. The chain links TRBV5-1 to TRBJ2-3; 7 positions agree with TRBD1. This CDR3 region has 15 residues. CDR1 and CDR2 from the germline V gene are SGHRS and YFSETQ. V gave up 3 bases and J gave up 3 bases; unmatched junction bases: 7.

This clonotype was seen more than once but under ten times. The chain carries TRBV6-1 and TRBJ2-7, with D perhaps TRBD1 (6 bases). With 6 bases removed from V and 6 bases from J, the gap between germline ends came to 15 bases. The CDR3 covers 13 residues. Germline assignment: CDR1 MNHNS and CDR2 SASEGT. CDR3 in amino acids: CASSPTGLGEQYF. Written as DNA, the CDR3 is TGTGCCAGCAGCCCAACAGGGCTGGGCGAGCAGTACTTC.

Comments on this clonotype: Possible read error: a much larger clone is one base away. This CDR3 is missing its conserved last phenylalanine or tryptophan, likely due to a read error. The chain recombines TRBV30 with TRBJ2-3; D is possibly TRBD1 (5 bases). This CDR3 has 15 residues. The V end was cut by 0 bases, the J end by 4 bases, with 14 bases between. In germline, CDR1 is GTSNPN, CDR2 SVGIG (reference sequence). CDR3 nucleotide sequence: TGTGCCTGGAGTGTTGGGGCATTACAAGCAGATACGCAGTATTCT. Protein sequence: CAWSVGALQADTQYS.

This clonotype was seen more than once but under ten times. The CDR3 loop reads CSARDGSGRTDTQYF. The CDR3 nucleotides are TGCAGTGCTAGAGATGGTTCCGGGCGCACAGATACGCAGTATTTT. The chain uses TRBV20-1 and TRBJ2-3; D remains unclear. The CDR3 length is 15 residues. Germline loops: CDR1 DFQATT, CDR2 SNEGSKA (reference sequence). V was clipped by 0 bases and J by 1 base, with 11 bases between them.

As for this clonotype: This may be a read error: a much more frequent sequence differs by one nucleotide. The rearrangement joins TRBV7-6 to TRBJ2-5; TRBD1 aligns across 9 bases. The CDR3 loop spans 14 amino acids. V gave up 4 bases and J gave up 5 bases; unmatched junction bases: 5. Germline CDR1 SGHVS, CDR2 FNYEAQ. The CDR3 bases are TGTGCCAGCAGCTCAGGGACAGGGAGTGAGACCCAGTACTTC. Protein: CASSSGTGSETQYF.

This clonotype was observed many times. V usage is TRBV2 and J usage is TRBJ1-6; possibly TRBD1 for D (6 bases). The CDR3 contains 15 residues. CDR1 and CDR2 from the germline V gene are SNHLY and FYNNEI. V shed 8 bases and J shed 8 bases, with 19 bases lying between them. DNA for the CDR3: TGTGCCAGCTTAGAAGGGACATTGATATATTCACCCCTCCACTTT. Translation: CASLEGTLIYSPLHF.

DNA for the CDR3: TGTGCCAGCAGTCAGGGGACAGGGGGTACTTCACCCCTCCACTTT. It yields the protein CASSQGTGGTSPLHF. The chain combines TRBV27 with TRBJ1-6; TRBD1 matches 11 bases. Germline CDR1 MNHEY, CDR2 SMNVEV (reference sequence). V dropped 5 bases and J dropped 9; count of bases not matched to a gene: 6. This CDR3 has 15 amino acids.

This clonotype appeared once. J is TRBJ2-2 and V is TRBV4-2, with D perhaps TRBD2 (7 bases). V lost 5 bases and J 7 bases, leaving 23 bases between the germline ends. CDR3 size: 17 residues. Germline V gene lookup returns CDR1 LGHNA and CDR2 YNFKEQ. CDR3 in amino acids: CASSYKTGGDSNGELFF. CDR3 coding DNA: TGTGCCAGCAGCTATAAAACGGGGGGCGATAGTAACGGGGAGCTGTTTTTT.

The chain has TRBV5-1 and TRBJ2-3; 8 nucleotides agree with TRBD2. V shed 4 bases and J 6 bases; nucleotides not matched to a gene: 7. Germline-derived CDR1 and CDR2 are SGHRS and YFSETQ. CDR3 size: 14 residues. CDR3 sequence reads: CASSLTGLADTQYF. The CDR3, as DNA: TGCGCCAGCAGCCTAACCGGACTAGCTGATACGCAGTATTTT.